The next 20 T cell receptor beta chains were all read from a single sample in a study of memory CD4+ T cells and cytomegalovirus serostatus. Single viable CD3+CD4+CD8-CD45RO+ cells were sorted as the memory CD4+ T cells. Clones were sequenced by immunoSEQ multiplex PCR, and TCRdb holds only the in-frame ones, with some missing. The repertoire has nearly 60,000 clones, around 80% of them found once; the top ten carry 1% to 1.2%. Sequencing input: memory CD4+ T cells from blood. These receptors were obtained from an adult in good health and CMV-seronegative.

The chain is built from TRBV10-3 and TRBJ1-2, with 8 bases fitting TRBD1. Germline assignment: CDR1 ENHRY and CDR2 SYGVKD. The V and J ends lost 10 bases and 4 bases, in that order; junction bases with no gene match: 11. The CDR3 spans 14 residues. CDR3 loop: CATKQTGEAYGYTF. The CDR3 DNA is TGTGCCACCAAGCAGACAGGGGAGGCCTATGGCTACACCTTC.

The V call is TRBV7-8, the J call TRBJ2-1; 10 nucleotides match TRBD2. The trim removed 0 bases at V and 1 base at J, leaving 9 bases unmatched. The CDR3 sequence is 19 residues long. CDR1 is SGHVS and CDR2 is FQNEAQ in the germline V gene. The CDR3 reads CASSLALLAGAGSYNEQFF. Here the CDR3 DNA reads TGTGCCAGCAGCTTAGCGCTCCTAGCGGGAGCGGGTTCCTACAATGAGCAGTTCTTC.

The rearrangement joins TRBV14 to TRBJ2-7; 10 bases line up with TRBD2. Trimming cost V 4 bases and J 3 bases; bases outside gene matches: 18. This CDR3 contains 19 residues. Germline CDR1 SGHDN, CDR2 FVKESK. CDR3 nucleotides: TGTGCCAGCAGCCCGAAAAGGACTAGCGGAGCCCCTGCTCGCTACGAGCAGTACTTC. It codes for CASSPKRTSGAPARYEQYF.

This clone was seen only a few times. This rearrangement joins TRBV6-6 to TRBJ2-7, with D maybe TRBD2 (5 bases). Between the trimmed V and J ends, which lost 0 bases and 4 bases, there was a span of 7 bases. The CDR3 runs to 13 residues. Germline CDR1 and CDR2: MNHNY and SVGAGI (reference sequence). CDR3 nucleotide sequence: TGTGCCAGCAGTTACTCGAGAGGGTACGAGCAGTACTTC. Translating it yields CASSYSRGYEQYF.

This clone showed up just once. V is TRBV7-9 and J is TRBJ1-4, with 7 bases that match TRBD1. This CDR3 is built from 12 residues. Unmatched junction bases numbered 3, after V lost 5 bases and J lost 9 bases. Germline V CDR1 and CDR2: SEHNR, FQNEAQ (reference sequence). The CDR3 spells CASSRQGQKLFF. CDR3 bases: TGTGCCAGCAGCCGACAGGGTCAAAAACTGTTTTTT. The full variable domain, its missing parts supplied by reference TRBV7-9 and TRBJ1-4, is DTGVSQNPRHKITKRGQNVTFRCDPISEHNRLYWYRQTLGQGPEFLTYFQNEAQLEKSRLLSDRFSAERPKGSFSTLEIQRTEQGDSAMYLCASSRQGQKLFFGSGTQLSVL.

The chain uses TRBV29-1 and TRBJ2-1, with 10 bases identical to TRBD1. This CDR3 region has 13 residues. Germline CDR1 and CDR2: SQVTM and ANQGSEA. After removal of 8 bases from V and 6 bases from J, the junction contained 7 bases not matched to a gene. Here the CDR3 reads CSIRDRGSNEQFF. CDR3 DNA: TGCAGCATCCGGGACAGGGGTAGCAATGAGCAGTTCTTC.

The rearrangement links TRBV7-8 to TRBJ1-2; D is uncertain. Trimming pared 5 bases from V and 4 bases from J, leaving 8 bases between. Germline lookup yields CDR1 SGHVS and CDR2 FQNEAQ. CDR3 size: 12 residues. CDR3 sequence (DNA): TGTGCCAGCAGCCCCAACCTCTATGGCTACACCTTC. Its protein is CASSPNLYGYTF.

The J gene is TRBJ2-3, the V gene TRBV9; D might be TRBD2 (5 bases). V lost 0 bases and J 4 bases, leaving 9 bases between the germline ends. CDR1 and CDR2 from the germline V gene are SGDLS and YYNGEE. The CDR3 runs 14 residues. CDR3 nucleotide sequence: TGTGCCAGCAGCGTAGAGGGTAGCGCAGATACGCAGTATTTT. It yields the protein CASSVEGSADTQYF.

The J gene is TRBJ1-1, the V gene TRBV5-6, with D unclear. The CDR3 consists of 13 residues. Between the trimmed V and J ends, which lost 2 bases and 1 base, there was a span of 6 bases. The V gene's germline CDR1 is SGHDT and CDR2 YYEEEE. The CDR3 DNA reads TGTGCCAGCAGCTTAAGAGAGAACACTGAAGCTTTCTTT. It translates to CASSLRENTEAFF.

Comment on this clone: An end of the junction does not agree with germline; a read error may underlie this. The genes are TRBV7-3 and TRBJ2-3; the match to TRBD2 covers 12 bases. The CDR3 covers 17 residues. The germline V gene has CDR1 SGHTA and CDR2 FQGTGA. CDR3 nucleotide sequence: TGTGCCAGCAGCCTAACTGGACTAGCGGGGAGCACAGATACGCAGTATTTT. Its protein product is CASSLTGLAGSTDTQYF.

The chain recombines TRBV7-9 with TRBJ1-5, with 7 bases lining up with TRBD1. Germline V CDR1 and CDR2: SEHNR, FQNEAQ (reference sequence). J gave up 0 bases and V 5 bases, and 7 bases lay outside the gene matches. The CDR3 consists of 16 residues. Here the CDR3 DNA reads TGTGCCAGCAGCATATCCGGGACAGTTAGCAATCAGCCCCAGCATTTT. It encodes CASSISGTVSNQPQHF.

CDR3 coding DNA: TGTGCCAGCAGTAGCGGCAGCGGGCGGGGATACGAGCAGTACTTC. Its protein product is CASSSGSGRGYEQYF. The gene calls are TRBV2 and TRBJ2-7, with D perhaps matching TRBD2 (6 bases). Germline V gene sequence: CDR1 SNHLY, CDR2 FYNNEI. This CDR3 has 15 residues. The V end was cut by 5 bases, the J end by 4 bases, with 18 bases between.

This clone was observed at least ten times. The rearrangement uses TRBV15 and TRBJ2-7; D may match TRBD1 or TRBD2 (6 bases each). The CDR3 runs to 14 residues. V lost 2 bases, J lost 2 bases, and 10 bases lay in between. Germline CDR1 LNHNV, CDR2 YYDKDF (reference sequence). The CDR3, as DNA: TGTGCCACCAGCAGATCGAGGGGGGCCTACGAGCAGTACTTC. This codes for CATSRSRGAYEQYF.

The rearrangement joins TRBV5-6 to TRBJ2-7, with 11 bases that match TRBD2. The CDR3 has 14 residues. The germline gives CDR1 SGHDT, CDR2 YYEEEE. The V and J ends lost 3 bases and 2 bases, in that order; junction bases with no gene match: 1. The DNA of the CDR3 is TGTGCCAGCAGCTCACTAGCGGGAGCCTACGAGCAGTACTTC. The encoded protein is CASSSLAGAYEQYF.

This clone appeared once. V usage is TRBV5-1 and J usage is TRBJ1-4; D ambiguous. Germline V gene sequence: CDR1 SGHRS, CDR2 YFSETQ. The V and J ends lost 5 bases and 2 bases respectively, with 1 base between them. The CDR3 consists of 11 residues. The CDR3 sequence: CASRTNEKLFF. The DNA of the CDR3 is TGCGCCAGCAGGACTAATGAAAAACTGTTTTTT.

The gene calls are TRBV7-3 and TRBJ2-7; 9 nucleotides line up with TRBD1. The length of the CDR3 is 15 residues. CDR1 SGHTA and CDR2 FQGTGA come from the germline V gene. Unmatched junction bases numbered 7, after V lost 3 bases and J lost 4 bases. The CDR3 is CASSLGLGQGYEQYF. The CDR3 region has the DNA TGTGCCAGCAGCTTGGGATTGGGACAGGGATACGAGCAGTACTTC.

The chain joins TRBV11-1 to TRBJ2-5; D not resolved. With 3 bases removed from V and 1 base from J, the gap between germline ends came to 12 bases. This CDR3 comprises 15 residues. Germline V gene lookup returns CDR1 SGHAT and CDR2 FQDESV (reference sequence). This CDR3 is CASSLDGNAQETQYF. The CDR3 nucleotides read TGTGCCAGCAGCTTGGATGGGAATGCCCAAGAGACCCAGTACTTC.

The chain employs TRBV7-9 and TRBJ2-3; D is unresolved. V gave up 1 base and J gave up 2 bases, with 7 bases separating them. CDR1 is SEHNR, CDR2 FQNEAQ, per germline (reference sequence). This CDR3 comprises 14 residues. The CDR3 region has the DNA TGTGCCAGCAGCTTAGATGGTAACACAGATACGCAGTATTTT. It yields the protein CASSLDGNTDTQYF.

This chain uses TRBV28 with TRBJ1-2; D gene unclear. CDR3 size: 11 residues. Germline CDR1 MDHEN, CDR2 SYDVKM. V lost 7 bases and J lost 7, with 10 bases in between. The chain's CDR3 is CASTYSGGYTF. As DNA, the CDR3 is TGTGCCAGCACCTACTCGGGTGGCTACACCTTC.

The DNA for the CDR3 is TGTGCCAGCAAGGGGGCAGGGGGGGCCGGCCGGGACACTGAAGCTTTCTTT. Translation gives CASKGAGGAGRDTEAFF. The chain is built from TRBV18 and TRBJ1-1; TRBD1 aligns across 7 bases. V shed 8 bases and J 3 bases; nucleotides not matched to a gene: 18. This CDR3 is built from 17 residues. The germline CDR1 and CDR2 sequences are KGHSH and LQKENI.